A single sample is the source of the 28 T cell receptor beta chains below, sequenced in a study of cytotoxic CD8 clonotypes in ibrutinib-treated CLL. Sequenced by immunoSEQ multiplex PCR; TCRdb stores in-frame clones only, minus some. The data hold 300,000 to 400,000 clones, with 67% observed a single time. The sequencing used PBMCs, collected after 36 months of ibrutinib treatment. The receptor set was obtained from a human donor with chronic lymphocytic leukemia.

The count of this clone is one. The V and J genes are TRBV10-2 and TRBJ2-1, with D perhaps assigned TRBD1 or TRBD2 (6 bases each). Germline V lookup: CDR1 WSHSY, CDR2 SAAADI. The CDR3 length is 13 residues. V lost 6 bases, J lost 7 bases, and 13 bases lay in between. CDR3 region: CASRQGGLNEQFF. The CDR3 coding sequence is TGCGCCAGCAGACAGGGAGGCTTGAATGAGCAGTTCTTC.

This chain connects TRBV5-6 to TRBJ2-5, with a weak D call TRBD1 (6 bases). Germline V gives CDR1 SGHDT, CDR2 YYEEEE. V was trimmed by 4 bases and J by 3 bases, leaving 13 bases between them. CDR3 length: 14 amino acids. The CDR3, as DNA: TGTGCCAGCAGCGACCGGACAGTAAAAGAGACCCAGTACTTC. It is translated as CASSDRTVKETQYF.

The chain is built from TRBV18 and TRBJ1-3; 9 bases map to TRBD1. The ends lost 4 bases at V and 2 bases at J; junction bases unmatched: 9. Germline V CDR1 and CDR2: KGHSH, LQKENI. CDR3 size: 17 residues. The CDR3 protein is CASSLTGGAVPGNTIYF. CDR3 nucleotides: TGTGCCAGCTCACTAACAGGGGGCGCGGTCCCTGGAAACACCATATATTTT.

The gene calls are TRBV6-6 and TRBJ1-3; D call uncertain. Germline CDR1 is MNHNY and CDR2 is SVGAGI (reference sequence). The CDR3 runs 15 residues. With 0 bases removed from V and 2 bases from J, the gap between germline ends came to 8 bases. CDR3 residues: CASSYSGPPGNTIYF. CDR3 nucleotide sequence: TGTGCCAGCAGTTACTCCGGACCTCCTGGAAACACCATATATTTT.

The chain links TRBV5-6 to TRBJ1-5, with D hard to call. CDR1 and CDR2 (germline): SGHDT, YYEEEE. The ends were cut back, 4 bases at V and 0 bases at J, with 14 bases in the middle. The CDR3 has 16 amino acids. CDR3 nucleotides: TGTGCCAGCAGCCTCTCTTCAGAATATAGCAATCAGCCCCAGCATTTT. Protein: CASSLSSEYSNQPQHF.

CDR3 region: CSVEVGSLSTDTQYF. CDR3 in DNA: TGCAGCGTTGAAGTGGGGAGTCTGTCGACAGATACGCAGTATTTT. The gene calls are TRBV29-1 and TRBJ2-3; D possibly corresponds to TRBD2 (5 bases). In germline, CDR1 is SQVTM, CDR2 ANQGSEA. Trimming took off 1 base at V and 3 bases at J, with 14 bases between the two ends. The length of the CDR3 is 15 residues.

The table lists this clone with a count of one. J is TRBJ2-2 and V is TRBV10-1; TRBD2 matches at 7 bases. The CDR3 totals 19 residues. Germline V gene lookup returns CDR1 WNHNN and CDR2 SYGVQD (reference sequence). V lost 7 bases, J lost 0 bases, and 17 bases stayed unmatched. For the CDR3, the DNA is TGCGCCAGCAAATCTTGGGCACTAGCGCAATTCGCGAACACCGGGGAGCTGTTTTTT. Translation gives CASKSWALAQFANTGELFF.

This rearrangement joins TRBV9 to TRBJ2-3; 7 bases are a match to TRBD1. The CDR3 has 14 residues. CDR1 is SGDLS, CDR2 YYNGEE, per germline. The ends lost 4 bases at V and 4 bases at J; junction bases unmatched: 6. CDR3 protein: CASSLVGGPDTQYF. The CDR3, as DNA: TGTGCCAGCAGCTTAGTAGGGGGCCCAGATACGCAGTATTTT.

The gene calls are TRBV15 and TRBJ2-7; 9 nucleotides line up with TRBD1. The germline V gene encodes CDR1 LNHNV and CDR2 YYDKDF (reference sequence). The V gene end was trimmed by 1 base and the J gene end by 3 bases; junction bases not matched to a gene: 4. The CDR3 length is 15 residues. CDR3 amino acids: CATSRVLGQGYEQYF. The DNA of the CDR3 is TGTGCCACCAGCAGAGTTCTGGGACAGGGCTACGAGCAGTACTTC.

The V gene is TRBV20-1, the J gene TRBJ2-1; a weak D match, TRBD2 (6 bases). Germline CDR1 reads DFQATT; CDR2 reads SNEGSKA (reference sequence). CDR3 size: 11 residues. V lost 6 bases to trimming and J lost 10 bases, with 13 bases between them. The CDR3 DNA reads TGCAGTGCCCCAGTTGGACTAGAGCAGTTCTTC. It codes for CSAPVGLEQFF.

The rearrangement uses TRBV7-9 and TRBJ2-7; D is perhaps TRBD2 (6 bases). CDR3 size: 14 residues. The V end was cut by 1 base, the J end by 2 bases, with 9 bases between. Germline V gene sequence: CDR1 SEHNR, CDR2 FQNEAQ (reference sequence). The CDR3 loop is CASSLGAGPYEQYF. For the CDR3, the DNA is TGTGCCAGCAGCTTAGGGGCGGGGCCCTACGAGCAGTACTTC. The full variable domain, with the rest looked up from reference TRBV7-9 and TRBJ2-7, is DTGVSQNPRHKITKRGQNVTFRCDPISEHNRLYWYRQTLGQGPEFLTYFQNEAQLEKSRLLSDRFSAERPKGSFSTLEIQRTEQGDSAMYLCASSLGAGPYEQYFGPGTRLTVT.

Details on this clone: Possible read error: a much larger clone is one base away. The genes are TRBV6-5 and TRBJ1-2; possible D gene TRBD1, 5 bases. Germline loops: CDR1 MNHEY, CDR2 SVGAGI. The CDR3 is made up of 11 amino acids. V was clipped by 4 bases and J by 5 bases, with 5 bases between them. In DNA form, the CDR3 reads TGTGCCAGCAGTTGGGGGTATGGCTACACCTTC. It codes for CASSWGYGYTF.

This clone was seen only a few times. CDR3 loop: CASSPTGTGHEQYF. DNA of the CDR3: TGTGCCAGCAGCCCAACCGGGACAGGGCACGAGCAGTACTTC. The genes are TRBV7-3 and TRBJ2-7, with 9 bases fitting TRBD1. This CDR3 has 14 residues. The junction had 7 bases not matched to a gene; V was cut back by 5 bases and J by 5 bases. Germline V gives CDR1 SGHTA, CDR2 FQGTGA.

This clone was observed a handful of times. The chain is built from TRBV6-6 and TRBJ1-2; no clear D gene. CDR3 length equals 10 residues. V was trimmed by 6 bases and J by 6 bases, leaving 5 bases between them. CDR1 and CDR2 from the germline V gene are MNHNY and SVGAGI (reference sequence). Written as DNA, the CDR3 is TGTGCCAGCAGAGCAAATGGCTACACCTTC. Translated, it gives CASRANGYTF.

This rearrangement joins TRBV10-3 to TRBJ2-2, with D maybe TRBD1 (5 bases). The CDR3 runs 14 residues. CDR1 and CDR2 (germline): ENHRY, SYGVKD. V shed 7 bases and J shed 4 bases, with 13 bases lying between them. CDR3 DNA sequence: TGTGCCATCAACCCAGGGTCTGGCACCGGGGAGCTGTTTTTT. This translates into CAINPGSGTGELFF.

This chain connects TRBV19 to TRBJ2-4; 8 positions match TRBD1. The J segment lost 2 bases and the V segment lost 7 bases, leaving 10 bases of the junction unmatched. Germline CDR1 reads LNHDA; CDR2 reads SQIVND (reference sequence). CDR3 length: 16 residues. CDR3 sequence reads: CASTNQGARSKNIQYF. Here the CDR3 DNA reads TGTGCCAGTACTAATCAGGGGGCGAGATCCAAAAACATTCAGTACTTC.

On this clone itself: One end of the junction is discordant with germline, which a read error may explain. The V gene is TRBV4-1, the J gene TRBJ2-5, with D unresolved. CDR1 is MGHRA and CDR2 is YSYEKL in the germline V gene. The CDR3 is 16 amino acids. The DNA of the CDR3 is TGCGCCAGCAGCCAAGATCGAGTGGCAGGCCAAGAGATCCAGTACTTC. Translation gives CASSQDRVAGQEIQYF.

The chain carries TRBV7-3 and TRBJ2-7; D gene ambiguous. The CDR3 runs to 13 residues. The germline V and J ends were trimmed by 4 bases and 6 bases, with 13 bases remaining between them. Germline values: CDR1 SGHTA, CDR2 FQGTGA. CDR3 bases: TGTGCCAGCAGCTCGGAGCTGGTGGGCGAGCAGTACTTC. Translation gives CASSSELVGEQYF.

The chain couples TRBV6-6 to TRBJ1-2, with D hard to call. Germline V gene lookup returns CDR1 MNHNY and CDR2 SVGAGI (reference sequence). This CDR3 contains 15 residues. Trimming stripped 2 bases from V and 2 bases from J, with 12 bases between. CDR3 loop: CASSYDTEANYGYTF. CDR3 coding DNA: TGTGCCAGCAGTTACGATACAGAAGCAAACTATGGCTACACCTTC.

This clone was seen a single time. This chain joins TRBV11-2 and TRBJ2-7; possibly TRBD2 for D (6 bases). The CDR3 has 15 amino acids. CDR1 is SGHAT and CDR2 is FQNNGV in the germline V gene. Trimming shortened V by 1 base and J by 1 base, and 11 bases separated the two germline ends. The CDR3 region has the DNA TGTGCCAGCAGCTTAGGGTTCGCGGGGTCCTACGAGCAGTACTTC. Protein sequence: CASSLGFAGSYEQYF. Full variable domain (remainder filled in from reference TRBV11-2 and TRBJ2-7): EAGVAQSPRYKIIEKRQSVAFWCNPISGHATLYWYQQILGQGPKLLIQFQNNGVVDDSQLPKDRFSAERLKGVDSTLKIQPAKLEDSAVYLCASSLGFAGSYEQYFGPGTRLTVT.

This clone appeared a single time. V is TRBV11-2 and J is TRBJ2-1, with TRBD2 matching 8 bases. The V gene's germline CDR1 is SGHAT and CDR2 FQNNGV. Trimming removed 6 bases from V and 0 bases from J; junction bases left unmatched: 4. The CDR3 runs to 15 residues. CDR3 amino acids: CASSPGTSSYNEQFF. CDR3 DNA: TGTGCCAGCAGTCCCGGGACTAGCTCCTACAATGAGCAGTTCTTC.

The rearrangement uses TRBV6-5 and TRBJ2-5, with 11 bases aligning to TRBD1. The CDR3 totals 15 residues. V gave up 5 bases and J gave up 4 bases; unmatched junction bases: 6. Germline CDR1 is MNHEY and CDR2 is SVGAGI. In nucleotides, the CDR3 is TGTGCCAGCAGTACGTCCGGGACAGGGGGAGAGACCCAGTACTTC. Protein product: CASSTSGTGGETQYF.

This chain connects TRBV5-1 to TRBJ1-1, with D unclear. CDR3 length: 13 residues. Germline CDR1 reads SGHRS; CDR2 reads YFSETQ. Trimming shortened V by 0 bases and J by 7 bases, and 10 bases separated the two germline ends. This CDR3 reads CASSLGVLDEAFF. CDR3 sequence (DNA): TGCGCCAGCAGCTTGGGGGTACTGGATGAAGCTTTCTTT. The complete variable domain, with remaining parts taken from reference TRBV5-1 and TRBJ1-1, reads KAGVTQTPRYLIKTRGQQVTLSCSPISGHRSVSWYQQTPGQGLQFLFEYFSETQRNKGNFPGRFSGRQFSNSRSEMNVSTLELGDSALYLCASSLGVLDEAFFGQGTRLTVV.

The chain links TRBV7-9 to TRBJ2-7; D remains ambiguous. The CDR3 is 14 amino acids. Germline CDR1 is SEHNR and CDR2 is FQNEAQ (reference sequence). Trimming removed 1 base from V and 0 bases from J, with 7 bases in between. CDR3 in amino acids: CASSLVPLSYEQYF. In nucleotides, the CDR3 is TGTGCCAGCAGCTTAGTCCCTCTCTCCTACGAGCAGTACTTC.

The chain uses TRBV28 and TRBJ2-2; TRBD1 agrees at 8 bases. Germline assignment: CDR1 MDHEN and CDR2 SYDVKM. V lost 7 bases, J lost 0 bases, and 7 bases stayed unmatched. The CDR3 extends over 16 amino acids. The CDR3 nucleotides are TGTGCCAGCACGGCCAGGGGGCCGCCGAACACCGGGGAGCTGTTTTTT. Encoded protein: CASTARGPPNTGELFF.

This clone was observed a few times. Written as DNA, the CDR3 is TGTGCCAGCAGCCAATCATACAGGGGTGAAAAACTGTTTTTT. Translating it yields CASSQSYRGEKLFF. The V and J genes are TRBV5-4 and TRBJ1-4, with 7 bases that match TRBD1. The CDR3 covers 14 residues. The germline gives CDR1 SGHNT, CDR2 YYREEE (reference sequence). The V and J ends lost 4 bases and 7 bases, in that order; junction bases with no gene match: 7.

This clone showed up just a few times. The rearrangement uses TRBV4-1 and TRBJ1-6, with 9 bases matching TRBD1. J was trimmed by 10 bases and V by 1 base; bases with no gene match: 8. CDR3 size: 16 residues. Germline-derived CDR1 and CDR2 are MGHRA and YSYEKL. The CDR3 DNA reads TGCGCCAGCAGCCAAGTTGGGGGACAGGGAGGATCACCCCTCCACTTT. This gives the protein CASSQVGGQGGSPLHF.

This clone has just one count. CDR3 residues: CASSPSARVPYEQYF. The CDR3 DNA reads as TGTGCCAGCAGCCCCTCCGCCAGGGTACCCTACGAGCAGTACTTC. The rearrangement links TRBV5-4 to TRBJ2-7; D possibly corresponds to TRBD1 (5 bases). This CDR3 region has 15 residues. The V gene lost 4 bases and the J gene lost 2 bases, with 16 bases spanning the gap. The germline V gene encodes CDR1 SGHNT and CDR2 YYREEE (reference sequence).